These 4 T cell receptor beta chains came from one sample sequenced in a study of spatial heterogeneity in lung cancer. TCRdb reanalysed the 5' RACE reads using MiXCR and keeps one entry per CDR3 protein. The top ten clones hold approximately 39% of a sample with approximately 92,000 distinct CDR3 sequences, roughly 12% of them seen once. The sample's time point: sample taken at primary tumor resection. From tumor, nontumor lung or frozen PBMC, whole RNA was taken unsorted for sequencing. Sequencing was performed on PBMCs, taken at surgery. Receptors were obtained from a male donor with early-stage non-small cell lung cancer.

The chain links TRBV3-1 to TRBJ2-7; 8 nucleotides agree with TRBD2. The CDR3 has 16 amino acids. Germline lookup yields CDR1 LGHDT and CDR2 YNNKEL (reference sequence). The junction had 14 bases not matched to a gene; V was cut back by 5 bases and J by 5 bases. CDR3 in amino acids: CASSAPTSGGRDEQYF. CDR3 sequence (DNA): TGTGCCAGCAGCGCCCCAACTAGCGGAGGGCGCGACGAGCAGTACTTC.

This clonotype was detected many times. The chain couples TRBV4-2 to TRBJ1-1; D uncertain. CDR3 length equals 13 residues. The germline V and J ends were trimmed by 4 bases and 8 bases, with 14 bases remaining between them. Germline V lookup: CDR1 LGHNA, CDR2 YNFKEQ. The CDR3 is CASSPGSLQEAFF. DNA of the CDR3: TGTGCCAGCAGCCCCGGGTCCTTGCAGGAAGCTTTCTTT.

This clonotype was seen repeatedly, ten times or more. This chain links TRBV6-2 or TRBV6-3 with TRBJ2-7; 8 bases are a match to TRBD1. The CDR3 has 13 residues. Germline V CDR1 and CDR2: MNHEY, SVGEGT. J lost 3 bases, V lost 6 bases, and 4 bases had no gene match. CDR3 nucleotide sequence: TGTGCCAGCAGCGACAGGGGAGGCTACGAGCAGTACTTC. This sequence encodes CASSDRGGYEQYF.

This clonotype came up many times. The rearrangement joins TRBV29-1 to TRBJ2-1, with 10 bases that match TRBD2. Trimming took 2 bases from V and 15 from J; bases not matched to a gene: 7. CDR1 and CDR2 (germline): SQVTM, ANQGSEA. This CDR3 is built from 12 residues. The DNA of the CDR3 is TGCAGCGTTGAACCCCTAGCGGGAGATCCGTTCTTC. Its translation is CSVEPLAGDPFF.